The next 3 T cell receptor beta chains were all read from a single sample in a study of shared clonotypes between healthy human individuals. Produced via immunoSEQ multiplex PCR; TCRdb's table is partial and in-frame only. The sample has roughly 2.6 million clones; 85% to 95% are singletons. Sequenced material: naive CD4+ T cells sorted from blood. The subset is: CD45RA+ positively selected. Receptors originate from a man younger than 35 in good health.

The V gene is TRBV30, the J gene TRBJ2-2; 9 nucleotides match TRBD1. Trimming cost V 5 bases and J 4 bases; bases outside gene matches: 5. This CDR3 has 14 amino acids. CDR1 is GTSNPN, CDR2 SVGIG, per germline (reference sequence). CDR3 protein: CAWGTGLGTGELFF. The DNA for the CDR3 is TGTGCCTGGGGGACAGGGTTGGGCACCGGGGAGCTGTTTTTT.

This sequence joins TRBV11-1 and TRBJ2-3, with D maybe TRBD2 (6 bases). Deletions cut 5 bases from V and 0 bases from J, with 9 bases between. The CDR3 is made up of 14 amino acids. Per the germline V gene, CDR1 is SGHAT and CDR2 is FQDESV (reference sequence). CDR3 in amino acids: CASSPGTSTDTQYF. The CDR3, as DNA: TGTGCCAGCAGCCCTGGGACTAGCACAGATACGCAGTATTTT.

This rearrangement joins TRBV29-1 to TRBJ2-7, with 12 bases that match TRBD1. CDR3 length: 14 residues. Germline values: CDR1 SQVTM, CDR2 ANQGSEA. With V trimmed by 5 bases and J by 5 bases, 7 bases remained unmatched. CDR3 coding DNA: TGCAGCGTTACGCCCGGGACAGGGGGCGACGAGCAGTACTTC. Its translation is CSVTPGTGGDEQYF.